Here is one TCR beta chain with its context. The data belong to a study of blood T cell repertoires in COVID-19. Study at large: The analysed material was cDNA or gDNA that came from T cells, B-cell-depleted T cells, or PBMCs.

V was clipped by 6 bases and J by 4 bases; unmatched bases: 19. Germline lookup yields CDR1 MDHEN and CDR2 SYDVKM. The CDR3 is made up of 20 amino acids. As handled by the study authors: The authors estimated nucleated cell counts from reference gene primer amplification. Profiling relied on immunoSEQ multiplex PCR, and the TCRdb table lists in-frame clones only, not all of them. Clonal size and the V and J genes are those of that table, whereas D and trimming came from the DNA. The sample has 150,000 to 250,000 clones; approximately 80% are singletons. The clonotype originates from a man aged 40-55 years who had recovered from COVID-19. The chain employs TRBV28 and TRBJ1-5; 12 bases align to TRBD1. Sequenced sample: PBMCs or T cells enriched from blood (not recorded which). The CDR3 DNA reads as TGTGCCAGCAGCTCCCCCGAGGGGACAGGGGGCGCAGGGGGGAATCAGCCCCAGCATTTT. This sequence encodes CASSSPEGTGGAGGNQPQHF.